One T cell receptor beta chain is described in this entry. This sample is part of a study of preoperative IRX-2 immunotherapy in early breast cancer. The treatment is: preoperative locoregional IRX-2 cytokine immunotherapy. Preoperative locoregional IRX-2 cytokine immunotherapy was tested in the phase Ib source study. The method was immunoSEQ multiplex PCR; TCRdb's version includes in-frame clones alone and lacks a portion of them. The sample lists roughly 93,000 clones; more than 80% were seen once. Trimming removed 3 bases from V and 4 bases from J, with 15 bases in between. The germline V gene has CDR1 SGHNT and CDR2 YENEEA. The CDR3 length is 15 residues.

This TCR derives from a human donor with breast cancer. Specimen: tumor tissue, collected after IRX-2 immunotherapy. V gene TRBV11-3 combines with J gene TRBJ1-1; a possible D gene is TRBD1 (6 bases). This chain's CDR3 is CASSLGARAATEAFF. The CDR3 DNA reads TGTGCCAGCAGCTTGGGGGCCAGGGCGGCCACTGAAGCTTTCTTT.